These T cell receptor beta chains were read from a single sample in a study of blood T cells in healthy people across ages. TCRdb re-analysed the 5' RACE reads in MiXCR, keeping a single row per CDR3 protein. The sample yields about 1.6 million distinct CDR3 sequences, around 36% seen once. The sample comprised blood. The receptors originated from a young woman in good health. Each CDR3 is given with its conserved first and last residue. Each record gives: V gene, clone size, J gene, D gene, CDR3 DNA, CDR3 protein. The D gene is left open where the match is weak. Size values are once, few and many counts, or a class for expanded clones, and some rows have none.

TRBV3-1	few	TRBJ2-7	TRBD2	TGTGCCAGCAGCTCCGCGACTAGCGGGACGTCCTACGAGCAGTACTTC	CASSSATSGTSYEQYF
TRBV5-4	NA	TRBJ2-5	TRBD2	TGTGCCAGCAGCTCCCCGGATCTAGCGGGAGAAGAGACCCAGTACTTC	CASSSPDLAGEETQYF
TRBV18	few	TRBJ2-2	NA	TGTGCCAGCTCACCAGGTACCAGGGTGAACACCGGGGAGCTGTTTTTT	CASSPGTRVNTGELFF
TRBV15	few	TRBJ2-3	NA	TGTGCCACCAGCAACCGGACCGGGTATAGCACAGATACGCAGTATTTT	CATSNRTGYSTDTQYF
TRBV7-8	NA	TRBJ2-3	NA	TGTGCCAGCAGCACCCTACTCTGGACAGCTAGCACAGATACGCAGTATTTT	CASSTLLWTASTDTQYF
TRBV10-3	few	TRBJ2-1	TRBD1	TGTGCCATCCGCGATTGGGGACAGGGGTCCAATGAGCAGTTCTTC	CAIRDWGQGSNEQFF
TRBV6-6	NA	TRBJ1-6	NA	TGTGCCAGCAGCCCCGAGGCCATTCAATCACCCCTCCACTTT	CASSPEAIQSPLHF
TRBV9	few	TRBJ2-7	TRBD2	TGTGCCAGCAGCGTCTCCGGGGTAGCGGGGTCCTACGAGCAGTACTTC	CASSVSGVAGSYEQYF
TRBV20-1	NA	TRBJ2-5	TRBD2	TGCAGTGCTAGGGGGCGGGGGGGGATGACCCAGTACTTC	CSARGRGGMTQYF
TRBV20-1	NA	TRBJ2-7	NA	TGCAGTGCTGTCCTGGGACACTACTACGAGCAGTACTTC	CSAVLGHYYEQYF
TRBV12-3/TRBV12-4	NA	TRBJ1-1	NA	TGTGCCAGCAGTTTCCAACTTGGAGCTTTCTTT	CASSFQLGAFF
TRBV5-1	NA	TRBJ1-5	NA	TGCGCCAGCAGCACCTCGCCTGATCGGCCCCAGCATTTT	CASSTSPDRPQHF
TRBV2	few	TRBJ1-5	NA	TGTGCCAGCTTCGGAGCGCCTAATCAGCCCCAGCATTTT	CASFGAPNQPQHF
TRBV20-1	many	TRBJ2-7	TRBD1	TGCAGTGCTAGTGAAGGGCGGGACAGGGCGTACGAGCAGTACTTC	CSASEGRDRAYEQYF
TRBV4-1	NA	TRBJ2-7	NA	TGCGCCAGCAGCCAAGATAAGGGTTACTACGAGCAGTACTTC	CASSQDKGYYEQYF
TRBV4-1	many	TRBJ2-1	NA	TGCGCCAGCAGCCAAGGGGAGCAGTTCTTC	CASSQGEQFF
TRBV4-2	few	TRBJ2-7	TRBD2	TGTGCCAGCAGCCAAGGTGGCGGGGGGGCGGTCGAGCAGTACTTC	CASSQGGGGAVEQYF
TRBV20-1	NA	TRBJ2-3	TRBD2	TGCAGTGCCGTAAGCGGGGGGCGGAATACGCAGTATTTT	CSAVSGGRNTQYF
TRBV9	few	TRBJ2-7	TRBD2	TGTGCCAGCAGCTTCACGGGAGGTGGGGGCGAGCAGTACTTC	CASSFTGGGGEQYF
TRBV18	few	TRBJ1-5	NA	TGTGCCAGCTCAGCGGGAACAAGCAATCAGCCCCAGCATTTT	CASSAGTSNQPQHF
TRBV10-1	NA	TRBJ2-3	NA	TGCGCCAGCAGTGTTGAAGTAAGGCCAGATACGCAGTATTTT	CASSVEVRPDTQYF
TRBV7-2	NA	TRBJ2-2	NA	TGTGCCAGCAGCTTAGTGGGACAACGGGAGCTGTTTTTT	CASSLVGQRELFF
TRBV29-1	NA	TRBJ1-1	NA	TGCAGCGTTGTTTATCTGCTGGTGCGGAACACTGAAGCTTTCTTT	CSVVYLLVRNTEAFF
TRBV24-1	NA	TRBJ2-3	TRBD2	TGTGCCACCAGTGACCCCGGGACTAGCGGGAGTTACACAGATACGCAGTATTTT	CATSDPGTSGSYTDTQYF
TRBV28	few	TRBJ2-7	NA	TGTGCCAGCAGACCACAGGGTAACGAGCAGTACTTC	CASRPQGNEQYF
TRBV7-2	few	TRBJ2-1	TRBD2	TGTGCCAGCAGCTGGGTCGGGACTAGCGGGTGGAGCTCCTACAATGAGCAGTTCTTC	CASSWVGTSGWSSYNEQFF
TRBV9	few	TRBJ2-7	NA	TGTGCCAGCAGCCTCCGGGTCCTTACCTCCTACGAGCAGTACTTC	CASSLRVLTSYEQYF
TRBV11-1	NA	TRBJ2-6	NA	TGTGCCAGCAGCTTGTTACGGTGTAGCTCTGGGGCCAACGTCCTGACTTTC	CASSLLRCSSGANVLTF
TRBV9	NA	TRBJ2-2	TRBD1	TGTGCCAGCAGCGCGGACAGGGGGTTTAGCGGGGAGCTGTTTTTT	CASSADRGFSGELFF
TRBV10-2	NA	TRBJ2-1	NA	TGCGCCAGCAGTGAGTACGATACAGTGAGCTCCTACAATGAGCAGTTCTTC	CASSEYDTVSSYNEQFF
TRBV11-1	NA	TRBJ1-1	TRBD1	TGTGCCAGCAGCCGAGGGTACGGGGACAGGGGCCACACCGAAGCTTTCTTT	CASSRGYGDRGHTEAFF
TRBV5-1	NA	TRBJ1-6	NA	TGCGCAAGCAGCCACGGACAGAACTATAATTCGCCCCTCCACTTT	CASSHGQNYNSPLHF
TRBV11-2	NA	TRBJ2-2	TRBD1	TGTGCCAGCAGCTTAGCCCGACAGGGAAATATTGGTGGCACCGGGGAGCTGTTTTTT	CASSLARQGNIGGTGELFF
TRBV13	NA	TRBJ2-1	NA	TGTACCAGCAGCTTATCCAGGAGTGAGCAGTTCTTC	CTSSLSRSEQFF
TRBV6-1	NA	TRBJ1-6	NA	TGTGCCAGCAGGAGGATCCGAGAGGGAGAGAATTCACCCCTCCACTTT	CASRRIREGENSPLHF
TRBV28	few	TRBJ2-6	NA	TGTGCCAGCAGTCTGGACCCAAGCCCTGGGGCCAACGTCCTGACTTTC	CASSLDPSPGANVLTF
TRBV5-1	NA	TRBJ2-7	NA	TGCGCCAGCAGCTGCGGGTTAGCGGTCTCCTACGAGCAGTACTTC	CASSCGLAVSYEQYF
TRBV7-9	NA	TRBJ2-7	TRBD2	TGTGCCAGCAGCTTACGGCTAGCGGGGGGGAGCCCAATCCCCGAGCAGTACTTC	CASSLRLAGGSPIPEQYF
TRBV7-2	NA	TRBJ2-5	TRBD1	TGTGCCAGCAGTTTCCAATCCGGGACAGGGGGATACCAAGAGACCCAGTACTTC	CASSFQSGTGGYQETQYF
TRBV20-1	NA	TRBJ1-2	NA	TGCAGTGCTACTGGCGGTATTTATGGCTACACCTTC	CSATGGIYGYTF
TRBV7-2	NA	TRBJ1-5	NA	TGTGCCAGCAGCTTAGAGGGGGAAGGCAATCAGCCCGAGCATTTT	CASSLEGEGNQPEHF
TRBV10-2	once	TRBJ2-2	TRBD2	TGCGCCAGCAGTTTTCCGACTAGCGGGGGACCCAACACCGGGGAGCTGTTTTTT	CASSFPTSGGPNTGELFF
TRBV7-8	NA	TRBJ2-7	NA	TGTGCCAGCAGCTTTGGGGATGTCGAGCAGTACTTC	CASSFGDVEQYF
TRBV20-1	few	TRBJ1-2	NA	TGCAGTGCTTATCCCCCCGGGACCCAAGGGTATGGCTACACCTTC	CSAYPPGTQGYGYTF
TRBV7-9	few	TRBJ1-2	NA	TGTGCCAGCAGCTTAGTAGCGGCAGGGAGATATGGCTACACCTTC	CASSLVAAGRYGYTF
TRBV2	NA	TRBJ2-2	TRBD2	TGTGCCAGCAAAGCTAGCGGGGGAGTGAACACCGGGGAGCTGTTTTTT	CASKASGGVNTGELFF
TRBV11-2	NA	TRBJ2-7	TRBD2	TGTGCCAGCAGCTTAGAGACGGCTGGCGGGGGAAACTACGAGCAGTACTTC	CASSLETAGGGNYEQYF
TRBV28	NA	TRBJ2-7	NA	TGTGCCAGCAGTTTCAGGCCTGCGGGGGAGCAGTACTTC	CASSFRPAGEQYF
TRBV20-1	NA	TRBJ2-1	NA	TGCAGTGCTAGAGATGGAGTCTACAATGAGCAGTTCTTC	CSARDGVYNEQFF
TRBV4-1	NA	TRBJ2-3	TRBD2	TGCGCCAGCAACCAAGGGGTAGCGGGCCACACAGATACGCAGTATTTT	CASNQGVAGHTDTQYF
TRBV6-2/TRBV6-3	NA	TRBJ1-6	NA	TGTGCCAGCAGACCCATCCTTAATTCACCCCTCCACTTT	CASRPILNSPLHF
TRBV12-3/TRBV12-4	NA	TRBJ1-1	NA	TGTGCCAGCCTACGGACAGACTTGAACACTGAAGCTTTCTTT	CASLRTDLNTEAFF
TRBV20-1	few	TRBJ2-3	NA	TGCAGTGCTAGTAGCGTCGGGGGTAGCACAGATACGCAGTATTTT	CSASSVGGSTDTQYF
TRBV5-4	NA	TRBJ2-7	NA	TGTGCCAGCAGCTTGGGGACTCTGCCCGAGCAGTACTTC	CASSLGTLPEQYF
TRBV6-1	NA	TRBJ1-2	NA	TGTGCCAGCAGTGTGAGCAAGCCTAACTATGGCTACACCTTC	CASSVSKPNYGYTF
TRBV12-3/TRBV12-4	few	TRBJ1-1	NA	TGTGCCAGCAGTCGCAGGGCCGGGACTGAAGCTTTCTTT	CASSRRAGTEAFF
TRBV5-4	NA	TRBJ1-2	TRBD1	TGTGCCAGCAGTTATACCGACAGGGACTATGGCTACACCTTC	CASSYTDRDYGYTF
TRBV9	once	TRBJ1-1	NA	TGTGCCAGCAGCGTAGGACACAGTACGAACACTGAAGCTTTCTTT	CASSVGHSTNTEAFF
TRBV7-9	few	TRBJ2-1	NA	TGTGCCAGCAGCTTAACATTTATTTACAATGAGCAGTTCTTC	CASSLTFIYNEQFF